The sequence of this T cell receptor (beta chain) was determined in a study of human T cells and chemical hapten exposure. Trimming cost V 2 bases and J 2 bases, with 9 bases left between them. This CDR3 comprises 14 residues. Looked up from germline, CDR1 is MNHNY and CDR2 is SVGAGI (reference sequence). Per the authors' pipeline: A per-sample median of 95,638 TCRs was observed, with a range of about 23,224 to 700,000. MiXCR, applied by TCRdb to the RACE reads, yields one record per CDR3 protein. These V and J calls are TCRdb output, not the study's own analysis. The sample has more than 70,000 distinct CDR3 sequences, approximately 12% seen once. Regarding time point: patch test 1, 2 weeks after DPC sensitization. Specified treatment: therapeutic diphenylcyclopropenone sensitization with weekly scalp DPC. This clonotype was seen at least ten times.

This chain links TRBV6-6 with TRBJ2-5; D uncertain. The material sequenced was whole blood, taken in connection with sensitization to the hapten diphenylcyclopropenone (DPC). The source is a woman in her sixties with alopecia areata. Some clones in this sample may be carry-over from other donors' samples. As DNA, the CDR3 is TGTGCCAGCAGTTACAAACAGCTTCAAGAGACCCAGTACTTC. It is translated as CASSYKQLQETQYF.